This paragraph reports one T cell receptor (beta chain). Antigen unknown. Per donor, one heparinised blood draw averaged about 116 mL. The sample comes from a study of beta chain features in type 1 diabetes. Findings and caveats of the study: All four CD4+ subsets from Type 1 diabetes patients carried moderately but significantly shorter TCRB CDR3s.

Reverse transcribing all isolated RNA meant expressed TCRB transcripts were sequenced. Sequencing used immunoSEQ multiplex PCR; TCRdb keeps in-frame clones, though not all of them. This table has 300,000 to 350,000 clones, roughly 9% appearing once. Germline CDR1 is MDHEN and CDR2 is SYDVKM. The CDR3 is 12 amino acids. V shed 6 bases and J shed 5 bases, with 11 bases lying between them. The chain links TRBV28 to TRBJ2-7, with unresolved D. This clonotype originated in a man aged 25-45 years with type 1 diabetes. The sequencing input was central memory CD4+ T cells from blood. For the CDR3, the DNA is TGTGCCAGCAGCCGGGCTGGGCACGAGCAGTACTTC. Amino acid sequence: CASSRAGHEQYF.